Below, 24 T cell receptor beta chains from the same sample are listed, as sequenced in a study of blood T cell repertoires in COVID-19 (dated by TCRdb to the early 2020s). Library method: the immunoSEQ multiplex PCR assay. This immuneACCESS table, as held by TCRdb, lists in-frame sequences with V and J called but not all clones. Of the missing ones, under half trace to an unresolved V gene in checked studies; the others have no known cause. The sample table holds 100,000 to 150,000 clones, of which approximately 90% were seen once. Less than 8% of the sample is in the top ten clones. Sequenced input: peripheral blood. These receptors were obtained from a man in his fifties with acute or convalescent COVID-19.

V usage is TRBV11-2 and J usage is TRBJ1-2, with TRBD1 matching 9 bases. This CDR3 comprises 16 residues. Germline V gene data show CDR1 as SGHAT and CDR2 as FQNNGV. Unmatched junction bases numbered 7, after V lost 1 base and J lost 4 bases. The CDR3, as DNA: TGTGCCAGCAGCTTAGCCGGGACAGGGCGGGGCTATGGCTACACCTTC. It translates to CASSLAGTGRGYGYTF.

This clone appeared once. The V and J genes are TRBV2 and TRBJ2-5, with D possibly matching TRBD1 (5 bases). CDR1 and CDR2 from the germline V gene are SNHLY and FYNNEI. Trimming pared 7 bases from V and 4 bases from J, leaving 22 bases between. There are 16 residues in the CDR3. The CDR3 nucleotides read TGTGCCAGCAATGACCCTTCGACAGTGGGGCGAGAGACCCAGTACTTC. Translation gives CASNDPSTVGRETQYF.

This chain's CDR3 is CASSLGDGQPQHF. Written as DNA, the CDR3 is TGTGCCAGCAGCTTGGGAGATGGTCAGCCCCAGCATTTT. The rearrangement joins TRBV5-6 to TRBJ1-5, with D uncertain. Germline assignment: CDR1 SGHDT and CDR2 YYEEEE. The CDR3 consists of 13 residues. Trimming removed 0 bases from V and 6 bases from J, with 7 bases in between.

The chain uses TRBV5-1 and TRBJ2-3, with 10 bases aligning to TRBD2. The junction had 6 bases not matched to a gene; V was cut back by 3 bases and J by 5 bases. Germline V CDR1 and CDR2: SGHRS, YFSETQ. This CDR3 comprises 15 residues. The CDR3 nucleotides read TGCGCCAGCAGCTGGAGTGGGACTAGCGTAGATACGCAGTATTTT. Its translation: CASSWSGTSVDTQYF.

This clone was detected only once. This chain's CDR3 is CASSFGGSGTEAFF. CDR3 sequence (DNA): TGTGCCAGCAGTTTCGGGGGGTCTGGCACTGAAGCTTTCTTT. This rearrangement joins TRBV27 to TRBJ1-1; TRBD1 might be the D (5 bases). Germline assignment: CDR1 MNHEY and CDR2 SMNVEV (reference sequence). V gave up 3 bases and J gave up 4 bases, with 12 bases separating them. This CDR3 region has 14 residues.

This clone showed up just a few times. The V gene is TRBV18, the J gene TRBJ2-7; D is possibly TRBD2 (5 bases). CDR1 is KGHSH and CDR2 is LQKENI in the germline V gene. V lost 2 bases, J lost 7 bases, and 15 bases lay in between. The CDR3 contains 14 residues. CDR3 in amino acids: CASSPITGGREQYF. As DNA, the CDR3 is TGTGCCAGCTCACCAATAACCGGAGGACGGGAGCAGTACTTC.

DNA for the CDR3: TGTGCCAGCAGTTTCAGGCAGTACAATGAGCAGTTCTTC. This encodes CASSFRQYNEQFF. The gene calls are TRBV12-3 or TRBV12-4 and TRBJ2-1, with unresolved D. The CDR3 is 13 amino acids. Deletions cut 3 bases from V and 4 bases from J, with 7 bases between.

This chain uses TRBV10-3 with TRBJ2-5; the match to TRBD1 covers 9 bases. Germline V CDR1 and CDR2: ENHRY, SYGVKD. There are 16 residues in the CDR3. V shed 6 bases, J shed 1 base, and the junction held 9 bases outside the gene matches. The CDR3 region is CAIRTGTGLRQETQYF. The CDR3 nucleotides read TGTGCCATCAGGACCGGGACAGGGCTGCGCCAAGAGACCCAGTACTTC.

The rearrangement links TRBV19 to TRBJ1-5; TRBD1 matches 10 bases. J lost 10 bases, V lost 6 bases, and 9 bases had no gene match. The CDR3 sequence is 14 residues long. In germline, CDR1 is LNHDA, CDR2 SQIVND (reference sequence). CDR3 nucleotide sequence: TGTGCCAGTAGGCCCGGGACAGGGGTAAGCCCCCAGCATTTT. Translating gives CASRPGTGVSPQHF.

This chain connects TRBV4-2 to TRBJ2-3, with TRBD2 identical over 13 bases. This CDR3 region has 17 residues. Looked up from germline, CDR1 is LGHNA and CDR2 is YNFKEQ. Trimming removed 0 bases from V and 5 bases from J; junction bases left unmatched: 5. The CDR3 bases are TGTGCCAGCAGCCAAGACCCGGGACTAGCGGGAATAGATACGCAGTATTTT. As protein: CASSQDPGLAGIDTQYF.

This chain connects TRBV5-4 to TRBJ1-6; no reliable D call. CDR3 length equals 14 residues. V dropped 5 bases and J dropped 5 bases, with 11 bases sitting between them. CDR1 is SGHNT and CDR2 is YYREEE in the germline V gene (reference sequence). The CDR3 sequence is CASSSPGDNSPLHF. The CDR3 DNA reads TGTGCCAGCAGTTCTCCGGGAGATAATTCACCCCTCCACTTT. Filled out from reference TRBV5-4 and TRBJ1-6, the complete variable domain reads ETGVTQSPTHLIKTRGQQVTLRCSSQSGHNTVSWYQQALGQGPQFIFQYYREEENGRGNFPPRFSGLQFPNYSSELNVNALELDDSALYLCASSSPGDNSPLHFGNGTRLTVT.

This clone was found once. The chain recombines TRBV15 with TRBJ2-1, with D possibly TRBD2 on 6 matching bases. Germline V CDR1 and CDR2: LNHNV, YYDKDF (reference sequence). V gave up 2 bases and J gave up 7 bases, with 24 bases separating them. CDR3 length equals 18 residues. The CDR3 nucleotides read TGTGCCACCAGCAGACCCCGGGACTCCTCACGGTACAGTAATGAGCAGTTCTTC. This codes for CATSRPRDSSRYSNEQFF. Filled out from reference TRBV15 and TRBJ2-1, the complete variable domain reads DAMVIQNPRYQVTQFGKPVTLSCSQTLNHNVMYWYQQKSSQAPKLLFHYYDKDFNNEADTPDNFQSRRPNTSFCFLDIRSPGLGDTAMYLCATSRPRDSSRYSNEQFFGPGTRLTVL.

This rearrangement joins TRBV6-6 to TRBJ2-2; D may be TRBD1 (5 bases). Germline assignment: CDR1 MNHNY and CDR2 SVGAGI (reference sequence). The V end was cut by 5 bases, the J end by 5 bases, with 9 bases between. This CDR3 contains 13 residues. The CDR3 DNA sequence: TGTGCCAGCAGTACGCAGGGAACCGGGGAGCTGTTTTTT. Protein: CASSTQGTGELFF.

The chain joins TRBV6-6 to TRBJ2-1; D is possibly TRBD2 (6 bases). V was cut by 6 bases and J by 6 bases, with 12 bases left in between. Germline CDR1 reads MNHNY; CDR2 reads SVGAGI (reference sequence). CDR3 length: 13 amino acids. The CDR3 DNA reads as TGTGCCAGCAGGTCTGGGAGGTTCAATGAGCAGTTCTTC. It specifies CASRSGRFNEQFF.

This chain uses TRBV7-2 with TRBJ1-1; D not resolved. Trimming shortened V by 8 bases and J by 1 base, and 11 bases separated the two germline ends. Germline lookup yields CDR1 SGHTA and CDR2 FQGNSA. CDR3 size: 13 residues. The CDR3 DNA sequence: TGTGCCAGCGGGAGGATACGGAACACTGAAGCTTTCTTT. It specifies CASGRIRNTEAFF. The variable domain in full, completed from reference TRBV7-2 and TRBJ1-1, reads GAGVSQSPSNKVTEKGKDVELRCDPISGHTALYWYRQSLGQGLEFLIYFQGNSAPDKSGLPSDRFSAERTGGSVSTLTIQRTQQEDSAVYLCASGRIRNTEAFFGQGTRLTVV.

J is TRBJ1-4 and V is TRBV5-8; D might be TRBD1 (6 bases). V shed 2 bases and J shed 0 bases, with 11 bases lying between them. Germline V lookup: CDR1 SGHTS, CDR2 YDEGEE. The CDR3 runs 16 residues. CDR3 DNA: TGTGCCAGCAGCTTAGGACAGTTCGCAACTAATGAAAAACTGTTTTTT. Translation: CASSLGQFATNEKLFF.

The chain is built from TRBV7-9 and TRBJ1-1; the D gene is possibly TRBD1 (6 bases). V was pared by 5 bases and J by 5 bases, with 15 bases between. The CDR3 spans 14 residues. Germline CDR1 is SEHNR and CDR2 is FQNEAQ (reference sequence). In DNA, the CDR3 is TGTGCCAGCAGCCCGTTAACAGGGCAAACTGAAGCTTTCTTT. Amino acid sequence: CASSPLTGQTEAFF.

The rearrangement links TRBV3-1 (or the pseudogene TRBV3-2) to TRBJ2-3; TRBD2 matches at 11 bases. This CDR3 has 16 amino acids. With V trimmed by 1 base and J by 6 bases, 6 bases remained unmatched. The germline V gene has CDR1 LGHDT and CDR2 YNNKEL (reference sequence). This CDR3 reads CASSQVTSGDPDTQYF. The CDR3 DNA reads as TGTGCCAGCAGCCAAGTGACTAGCGGGGATCCGGATACGCAGTATTTT.

The J gene is TRBJ2-5, the V gene TRBV10-3; TRBD2 aligns across 10 bases. This CDR3 has 16 residues. J lost 4 bases, V lost 4 bases, and 9 bases had no gene match. Per germline, CDR1 ENHRY and CDR2 SYGVKD. The CDR3 sequence: CAISGRTSGVAETQYF. CDR3 bases: TGTGCCATCAGTGGACGGACTAGCGGTGTAGCAGAGACCCAGTACTTC.

The rearrangement joins TRBV12-3 or TRBV12-4 to TRBJ1-2; D perhaps matches TRBD1 (6 bases). Trimming removed 7 bases from V and 2 bases from J, with 11 bases in between. The CDR3 runs 13 residues. The CDR3 protein is CASTRTDNYGYTF. The CDR3, as DNA: TGTGCCAGCACCAGGACAGACAACTATGGCTACACCTTC.

The chain is built from TRBV3-1 (or the pseudogene TRBV3-2) and TRBJ1-5; D ambiguous. Deletions cut 4 bases from V and 9 bases from J, with 13 bases between. The germline CDR1 and CDR2 sequences are LGHDT and YNNKEL (reference sequence). The CDR3 is made up of 13 amino acids. The CDR3 region is CASSPKRGRPQHF. DNA for the CDR3: TGTGCCAGCAGCCCTAAACGGGGAAGGCCCCAGCATTTT.

The gene calls are TRBV18 and TRBJ2-5, with TRBD1 matching over 7 bases. The V gene end was trimmed by 0 bases and the J gene end by 3 bases; junction bases not matched to a gene: 4. Per the germline V gene, CDR1 is KGHSH and CDR2 is LQKENI. The CDR3 extends over 15 amino acids. CDR3 bases: TGTGCCAGCTCACCACCGGGACAGTATGAAGAGACCCAGTACTTC. Its protein is CASSPPGQYEETQYF.

This clone was detected only a few times. The rearrangement uses TRBV7-9 and TRBJ2-3; 16 bases align to TRBD2. The length of the CDR3 is 18 residues. The ends lost 3 bases at V and 4 bases at J; junction bases unmatched: 7. Germline V gene lookup returns CDR1 SEHNR and CDR2 FQNEAQ (reference sequence). This CDR3 is CASSFGTSGRVIPDTQYF. In DNA, the CDR3 is TGTGCCAGCAGCTTCGGGACTAGCGGGAGGGTAATACCAGATACGCAGTATTTT.

The rearrangement uses TRBV24-1 and TRBJ2-2; 8 nucleotides match TRBD1. CDR1 KGHDR and CDR2 SFDVKD come from the germline V gene. CDR3 size: 12 residues. The V segment lost 9 bases and the J segment 6 bases; nucleotides outside the gene matches: 2. CDR3 sequence reads: CATRQGPGELFF. CDR3 DNA: TGTGCCACCCGACAGGGGCCCGGGGAGCTGTTTTTT.